This entry concerns a single T cell receptor beta chain. This entry is derived from a study of blood T cell repertoires in COVID-19. Study-wide background: T cells, B-cell-depleted T cells, or PBMCs provided the cDNA or gDNA that served as material.

While infection was still active, Seattle patients were enrolled and then followed longitudinally. This table comes from immunoSEQ multiplex PCR, and its TCRdb copy is limited to in-frame clones, with some not included. The table shows some 75,000 clones, with around 80% occurring only once. V lost 2 bases, J lost 10 bases, and 9 bases lay in between. CDR1 and CDR2 (germline): SGHTA, FQGNSA. The CDR3 extends over 13 amino acids. This TCR derives from a man aged 45-60 years with COVID-19, enrolled during active disease. The gene calls are TRBV7-2 and TRBJ1-6; D is undetermined. Sequencing was done on a sample of peripheral blood. The CDR3 loop reads CASSLSPESPLHF. The CDR3 DNA is TGTGCCAGCAGCTTAAGCCCGGAGTCACCCCTCCACTTT. The variable domain in full, with the rest retrieved from reference TRBV7-2 and TRBJ1-6, is GAGVSQSPSNKVTEKGKDVELRCDPISGHTALYWYRQSLGQGLEFLIYFQGNSAPDKSGLPSDRFSAERTGGSVSTLTIQRTQQEDSAVYLCASSLSPESPLHFGNGTRLTVT.